The clone carrying this T cell receptor (beta chain) occurred many times. For blood and skin samples, reverse transcription used TCR alpha and beta constant primers. Four PCR rounds used nested alpha and beta constant region primers plus the SP2 primer. TCRdb reanalysed the 5' RACE reads using MiXCR and keeps one entry per CDR3 protein. The sample holds 20,000 to 30,000 distinct CDR3 sequences; under 30% are singletons and the top ten take roughly 1.9%. The data belong to a study of naive and memory T cell subsets. RNA was extracted from around 2.5 ml of whole blood of healthy adults. V lost 4 bases and J lost 1, with 10 bases in between. CDR3 length: 13 amino acids. CDR1 is SQVTM and CDR2 is ANQGSEA in the germline V gene.

This chain links TRBV29-1 with TRBJ1-1, with a tentative D call TRBD1 (5 bases). This receptor was taken from a female donor in good health. The DNA for the CDR3 is TGCAGCGTTGGTAGGGGCCGGAACACTGAAGCTTTCTTT. It translates to CSVGRGRNTEAFF.